The clone carrying this T cell receptor beta chain was recorded many times. Trimming stripped 5 bases from V and 4 bases from J, with 21 bases between. Germline loops: CDR1 MNHEY, CDR2 SVGEGT. This CDR3 region has 16 residues. In the source study's methods: Reference gene primer amplification yielded estimated nucleated cell counts. Method: immunoSEQ multiplex PCR; TCRdb's copy keeps in-frame clones and lacks some. That table gives V, J and clone size, and the DNA gave D and trimming. Of about 150,000 clones listed, roughly 87% are singletons. The data derive from a study of blood T cell repertoires in COVID-19. Study-wide context: The United States, Italy and Spain were the sources of the acute and convalescent COVID-19 samples.

This chain links TRBV6-2 or TRBV6-3 with TRBJ2-7; no clear D gene. This TCR derives from an older woman with active or convalescent COVID-19. Material for sequencing was peripheral blood. The DNA for the CDR3 is TGTGCCAGCAGTCAACGCGGTCCCCTTGAAGTATACGAGCAGTACTTC. Its translation is CASSQRGPLEVYEQYF.